A single T cell receptor beta chain is shown here with its context. Its specificity is unknown. This sample was included in a study of blood T cells in healthy people across ages. Study findings and constraints: More naive CD4+ cells and higher diversity marked long-lived donors relative to aged donors.

It was with a sample-barcoded 5' primer and a J-beta primer mix that a second PCR of roughly 7 to 12 cycles was run. Per-sample output comprised a minimum of 2.5 million paired-end reads containing CDR3. Each CDR3 protein gets one entry after TCRdb re-called the 5' RACE reads with MiXCR. The repertoire holds about 640,000 distinct CDR3 sequences, with 58% as singletons. Trimming cost V 6 bases and J 7 bases; bases outside gene matches: 13. The V gene's germline CDR1 is ENHRY and CDR2 SYGVKD. CDR3 size: 16 residues. Ranging in age from roughly 6 to 95, the donors were healthy Caucasian individuals from Russia.

This receptor was taken from a man between 60 and 75 years old in good health. The J gene is TRBJ2-7, the V gene TRBV10-3; 12 bases are shared with TRBD2. Material for sequencing was blood. In nucleotides, the CDR3 is TGTGCCATCAGAACTTCTAGCGGGGGGGCTAGGAGTGAGCAGTACTTC. This encodes CAIRTSSGGARSEQYF.